A selection of T cell receptor beta chains follows, all from one sample in a study of blood T cell repertoires in COVID-19. The table came from immunoSEQ multiplex PCR; TCRdb's copy has only in-frame clones and leaves some out. The sample holds some 130,000 clones, over 65% seen once. Specimen: PBMCs or T cells enriched from blood (not recorded which). These receptors came from a woman between 45 and 60 years old who had recovered from COVID-19. Each CDR3 is given with its conserved first and last residue. A D gene is named only where the DNA matches it firmly. Some rows have no size entry. The others give once, few or many, or a class for an expanded clone.

NA	TRBV5-1	once	TRBJ2-2	TGCGCCAGCAGTCTATCAAGGAACACCGGGGAGCTGTTTTTT	CASSLSRNTGELFF
NA	TRBV19	few	TRBJ2-6	TGTGCCAGTAGGGTAGAAGTAGCTGGGGCCAACGTCCTGACTTTC	CASRVEVAGANVLTF
TRBD1	TRBV19	NA	TRBJ2-2	TGTGCCAGTAGTAAATTGACAGGGGGTGCCGGGGAGCTGTTTTTT	CASSKLTGGAGELFF
TRBD2	TRBV14	NA	TRBJ2-7	TGTGCCAGCAGCCAAGTAGAGTCCAGCGGGGGATCCACCTACGAGCAGTACTTC	CASSQVESSGGSTYEQYF
NA	TRBV7-8	NA	TRBJ1-1	TGTGCCAGCAGCTTACTAATGAACACTGAAGCTTTCTTT	CASSLLMNTEAFF
NA	TRBV25-1	NA	TRBJ2-7	TGTGCCAGCGCCCGGGGCTACGAGCAGTACTTC	CASARGYEQYF
NA	TRBV9	few	TRBJ1-6	TGTGCCAGCAGCGTCGACCGACCGGGTGGTGTGAATTCACCCCTCCACTTT	CASSVDRPGGVNSPLHF
NA	TRBV19	NA	TRBJ1-5	TGTGCCAGTACCGCGATAGGAGGTCAGCCCCAGCATTTT	CASTAIGGQPQHF
TRBD1	TRBV27	NA	TRBJ2-6	TGTGCCAGCAGTGCTTCAGGGGGATCCAACGTCCTGACTTTC	CASSASGGSNVLTF
NA	TRBV19	NA	TRBJ2-5	TGTGCCAGTTCGACACTTCAAGAGACCCAGTACTTC	CASSTLQETQYF
NA	TRBV12-3/TRBV12-4	few	TRBJ2-1	TGTGCCAGCAGCCACGACAGCAATGAGCAGTTCTTC	CASSHDSNEQFF
NA	TRBV28	once	TRBJ2-5	TGTGCCAGCAGTTTTGCAGGGAACACGGAGACCCAGTACTTC	CASSFAGNTETQYF
NA	TRBV20-1	NA	TRBJ1-1	TGCAGTGCTGAGGGTGTCACTGAAGCTTTCTTT	CSAEGVTEAFF
NA	TRBV3-1/TRBV3-2	NA	TRBJ2-1	TGTGCCAGCAGCCAAGGTTTACAGGGACCCTACAATGAGCAGTTCTTC	CASSQGLQGPYNEQFF
NA	TRBV28	NA	TRBJ1-1	TGTGCCAGCAGTTCGGTGAACACTGAAGCTTTCTTT	CASSSVNTEAFF
NA	TRBV7-9	NA	TRBJ2-5	TGTGCCAGCAGCTTAGTCGAGAGGGAGACCCAGTACTTC	CASSLVERETQYF
TRBD1	TRBV19	NA	TRBJ1-4	TGTGCCAGTAGTGTAAACAGGGGAGAAAAACTGTTTTTT	CASSVNRGEKLFF
TRBD2	TRBV6-5	once	TRBJ2-1	TGTGCCAGCAGCCTTAGCGGGGGTGGTGAGCAGTTCTTC	CASSLSGGGEQFF
NA	TRBV19	NA	TRBJ1-6	TGTGCCAGTAGTATTGGACAGAGCTCCTATAATTCACCCCTCCACTTT	CASSIGQSSYNSPLHF
NA	TRBV28	NA	TRBJ1-1	TGTGCCAGCAGTCTGGCCGAGACAGCCTTCACTGAAGCTTTCTTT	CASSLAETAFTEAFF
TRBD1	TRBV7-8	NA	TRBJ1-5	TGTGCCAGCAGCCCGAGGACAGGGTGGAATCAGCCCCAGCATTTT	CASSPRTGWNQPQHF
TRBD2	TRBV5-1	few	TRBJ2-1	TGCGCCAGCAGCTTGGCCTCGGGACTAGCCTCCTACAATGAGCAGTTCTTC	CASSLASGLASYNEQFF
NA	TRBV19	NA	TRBJ2-1	TGTGCCAGTAGTCCCTGGACAGTGAGCTCCTACAATGAGCAGTTCTTC	CASSPWTVSSYNEQFF
NA	TRBV19	NA	TRBJ1-3	TGTGCCAGTAGTCCCACACTATCTGGAAACACCATATATTTT	CASSPTLSGNTIYF
TRBD1	TRBV6-4	NA	TRBJ1-6	TGTGCCAGCAGTGAACAGGGGACAGGGGGTTCACCCCTCCACTTT	CASSEQGTGGSPLHF
NA	TRBV25-1	NA	TRBJ2-3	TGTGCCAGCAGTGAAGGCGGCCTAAGCACAGATACGCAGTATTTT	CASSEGGLSTDTQYF
TRBD1	TRBV13	NA	TRBJ2-1	TGTGCCAGCAGCCTCAACAGGGGATTGAATTTGGGTGAGCAGTTCTTC	CASSLNRGLNLGEQFF
NA	TRBV11-1	NA	TRBJ2-1	TGTGCCAGCAGCTTGGAGTTCAAGGCTAGCACTGAGCAGTTCTTC	CASSLEFKASTEQFF
NA	TRBV6-1	NA	TRBJ1-1	TGTGCCAGCAGTGAACAACGGGGGAGCACTGAAGCTTTCTTT	CASSEQRGSTEAFF
NA	TRBV10-3	few	TRBJ1-3	TGTGCCATCAGTGATGCCATCACGAGCTCTGGAAACACCATATATTTT	CAISDAITSSGNTIYF
TRBD1	TRBV9	NA	TRBJ1-1	TGTGCCAGCAGCCCCTATGGGACAGCCGCTATGAACACTGAAGCTTTCTTT	CASSPYGTAAMNTEAFF
NA	TRBV7-2	NA	TRBJ2-1	TGTGCCAGCAGCTTAGGATCCCGGGATGAGCAGTTCTTC	CASSLGSRDEQFF
NA	TRBV30	few	TRBJ2-5	TGTGCCTGGAGTAGACAGAAAGAGACCCAGTACTTC	CAWSRQKETQYF
TRBD1	TRBV7-9	NA	TRBJ1-3	TGTGCCAGCAGCGGGGACAGTGGAAACACCATATATTTT	CASSGDSGNTIYF
NA	TRBV7-8	few	TRBJ2-1	TGTGCCAGCAGCTTAGGGACTGCCAATGAGCAGTTCTTC	CASSLGTANEQFF
NA	TRBV2	once	TRBJ1-1	TGTGCCAGCAGATCGGTTATGAACACTGAAGCTTTCTTT	CASRSVMNTEAFF
TRBD1	TRBV19	NA	TRBJ1-1	TGTGCCAGTACGGGACAGGGGGCCTCCACCCGAGCTTTCTTT	CASTGQGASTRAFF
TRBD1	TRBV5-1	NA	TRBJ1-3	TGCGCCAGCAGCGGACAGGGGGACACCATATATTTT	CASSGQGDTIYF
TRBD2	TRBV19	NA	TRBJ2-1	TGTGCCAGTAGTATATATCCCCCGGGACTAGCGGGGGACAATGAGCAGTTCTTC	CASSIYPPGLAGDNEQFF
NA	TRBV19	few	TRBJ2-1	TGTGCCAGTAGCAGTAGGGGAAATGAGCAGTTCTTC	CASSSRGNEQFF
NA	TRBV4-1	few	TRBJ2-1	TGCGCCAGCAGCCAACCTCCACCGCAGGGGAACAATGAGCAGTTCTTC	CASSQPPPQGNNEQFF
TRBD1	TRBV6-5	NA	TRBJ1-2	TGTGCCAGCACCCAACGACAGGGGGGTCTTGGCTACACCTTC	CASTQRQGGLGYTF
NA	TRBV18	NA	TRBJ1-1	TGTGCCAGCTCACCAATAGTAGGGGGCACTGAAGCTTTCTTT	CASSPIVGGTEAFF
NA	TRBV7-9	once	TRBJ1-1	TGTGCCAGCAGCCCCCAATTGGGCGCGAACACTGAAGCTTTCTTT	CASSPQLGANTEAFF
NA	TRBV2	few	TRBJ1-2	TGTGCCAGCAAATCGGGACGAAACAGGGTTCGCTACACCTTC	CASKSGRNRVRYTF
TRBD1	TRBV5-1	NA	TRBJ1-3	TGCGCCAGCAGTCCACAGGGGAACTCTGGAAACACCATATATTTT	CASSPQGNSGNTIYF
NA	TRBV2	NA	TRBJ2-1	TGTGCCAGCAGTGAATACACTAGCCGGAATGAGCAGTTCTTC	CASSEYTSRNEQFF
NA	TRBV2	few	TRBJ2-3	TGTGCCAGCCGCGGCCGGGTATACACAGATACGCAGTATTTT	CASRGRVYTDTQYF
TRBD1	TRBV5-1	NA	TRBJ1-4	TGCGCCAGCAGCTTTAGACGAGGGGGCCTAGACACCTCAAATGAAAAACTGTTTTTT	CASSFRRGGLDTSNEKLFF
NA	TRBV7-8	NA	TRBJ2-2	TGTGCCAGCAGCTCCGGAGGAACCGGGGAGCTGTTTTTT	CASSSGGTGELFF
NA	TRBV28	few	TRBJ2-1	TGTGCCAGCAGCCGTAGTGCTCCGGAGCAGTTCTTC	CASSRSAPEQFF
TRBD1	TRBV2	NA	TRBJ1-2	TGTGCCAGCAGTGGGGGGACAGACTATGGCTACACCTTC	CASSGGTDYGYTF
TRBD2	TRBV6-1	many	TRBJ2-6	TGTGCCAGCAGAACCATGGGCCGGGGGGGCGTCCTGACTTTC	CASRTMGRGGVLTF
TRBD1	TRBV2	NA	TRBJ1-6	TGTGCCAGCAGTGAAGGGACAGGGAGATCACCCCTCCACTTT	CASSEGTGRSPLHF
TRBD1	TRBV28	NA	TRBJ1-5	TGTGCTTCCGGGACAGCTTACGATAGCAATCAGCCCCAGCATTTT	CASGTAYDSNQPQHF
TRBD2	TRBV4-2	NA	TRBJ2-4	TGTGCCAGCAGCCAATTGACTAGCGGGGGGCCGGGGGACAAAAACATTCAGTACTTC	CASSQLTSGGPGDKNIQYF
TRBD1	TRBV19	NA	TRBJ1-2	TGTGCCAGTGCCCAGGGGGGTGTTGGCTACACCTTC	CASAQGGVGYTF
TRBD1	TRBV28	NA	TRBJ2-7	TGTGCCAGCAGGGAACCACCGGGACAGAGCTCCTACGAGCAGTACTTC	CASREPPGQSSYEQYF
NA	TRBV5-6	NA	TRBJ1-1	TGTGCCAGCACCTGGGCGGACTCTGAAGCTTTCTTT	CASTWADSEAFF
NA	TRBV5-4	NA	TRBJ1-2	TGTGCCAGCAGCACTAGGACTCCCTGGGGCTACACCTTC	CASSTRTPWGYTF